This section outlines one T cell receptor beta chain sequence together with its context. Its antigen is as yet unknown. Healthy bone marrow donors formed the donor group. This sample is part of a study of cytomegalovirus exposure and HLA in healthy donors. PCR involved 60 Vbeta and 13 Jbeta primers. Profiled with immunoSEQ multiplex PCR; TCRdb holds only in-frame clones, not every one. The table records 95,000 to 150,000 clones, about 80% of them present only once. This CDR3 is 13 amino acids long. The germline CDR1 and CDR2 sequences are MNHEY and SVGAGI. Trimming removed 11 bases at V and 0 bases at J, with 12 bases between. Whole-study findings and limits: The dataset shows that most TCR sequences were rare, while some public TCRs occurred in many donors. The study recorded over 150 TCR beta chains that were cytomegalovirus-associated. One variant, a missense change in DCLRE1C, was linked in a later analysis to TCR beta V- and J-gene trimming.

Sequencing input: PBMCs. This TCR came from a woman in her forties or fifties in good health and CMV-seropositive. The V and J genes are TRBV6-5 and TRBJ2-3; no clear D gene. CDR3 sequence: CAVGGLSTDTQYF. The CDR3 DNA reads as TGTGCCGTCGGTGGGCTTAGCACAGATACGCAGTATTTT.